This T cell receptor beta chain was captured by sequencing in a study of T cell clonality in common variable immunodeficiency (dated by TCRdb to between 2014 and 2016). Overall study results and their limits: Even though DNA input was equal, the average per sample came to about 74,000 unique sequences for controls compared with 25,000 to 35,000 for CVID samples. CVID subjects shared fewer TCRbeta clones with each other than healthy controls did (p < 0.0001). CVID TCRbeta sequences were reported to have fewer deletions and N-nucleotide insertions and to lack highly modified clones with 13 or more V deletions. According to the authors, finding the cause of the higher clonality in CVID would require sequencing the repertoires of T cell subpopulations. Correlations between repertoire features and clinical complications were limited by patient heterogeneity within the CVID cohort. TCRbeta clonality was higher in CVID subjects than in healthy controls (t-test p = 0.018), and the increase was most characteristic of about a third of subjects.

This clone was seen a few times. Its antigen is unknown. The read stops 3 residues short of the end of the CDR3; the missing end is completed from the germline J gene. For sequencing input, CVID and control samples contributed equivalent amounts of genomic DNA. For every sample, a 60 bp segment covering the rearranged TCRbeta CDR3 region was amplified and then sequenced. The immunoSEQ assay, a bias-corrected multiplex PCR combined with high-throughput sequencing, was used to amplify TCRbeta. The paper's data handling went like this. Every unique nucleotide sequence counted as a clone and was annotated with V, D and J genes, copy number and frequency. Sequences were labeled productive if in frame, and non-productive if out of frame or containing stop codons. As previously described, Shannon's entropy was used to calculate clonality. The predicted amino acid sequences of productive clones were used to derive the mean CDR3 Kyte-Doolittle hydropathy. Hierarchical clustering of scaled V gene usage was performed with the R hclust function using Manhattan distance and complete linkage. Clone sharing by CDR3 amino acid sequence was assessed by resampling 12 repertoires per group over 100 rounds. The repertoires were screened for over 60 published EBV-specific TCRbeta sequences and approximately 230 published CMV-specific TCRbeta sequences. Analysis left out a couple of CVID samples that produced under 10,000 sequences, so fewer than 50 CVID repertoires remained. TCRdb took over this immuneACCESS table, retaining in-frame rearrangements with V and J assigned. Such tables are incomplete; in checked studies, under half of the missing clones stem from an unresolved V gene, and the remainder is unexplained. V, J and clone size are those of that table, while D and trimming were read from the DNA. The data for this sample show under 30,000 clones, each detected more than once. Less than 15% of the sample is held by the ten biggest clonotypes.

Most of the CVID patients and most of the healthy controls were of Caucasian heritage. Heparinized peripheral whole blood samples of roughly 5 to 8.5 ml were collected from each donor. TCRbeta CDR3 repertoires were sequenced from genomic DNA of adults with common variable immune deficiency (CVID) and healthy adult controls. There were 22 healthy adult volunteers in the control group (roughly 12 female and about ten male), ranging in age from roughly 23 to 75 years, with a mean age of roughly 35. Diluted blood was subjected to density centrifugation over Hypaque 1077 or Ficoll-Paque for isolation of peripheral blood mononuclear cells. Unsorted mononuclear cells served as the source of genomic DNA, which was extracted either by Qiagen column purification or by a centrifugation-based method. According to the germline V gene (reference sequence), CDR1 reads DFQATT and CDR2 reads SNEGSKA. The junction shows trimming of 0 bases on V and 5 bases on J, plus 11 bases between the germline ends. The CDR3 goes from the cysteine to the phenylalanine over 14 residues. Part of the CDR3 DNA is given, 33 bases translated from base 1.

The V gene is TRBV20-1 and the J gene is TRBJ1-5; possibly the D gene is TRBD1, per 6 matching bases. Sequences were obtained from peripheral blood mononuclear cells. The sequence derives from a person aged 18 to 70 in good health. The part of the CDR3 DNA that was read is TGCAGTGCTAGAGATCAAGGGGGAGATCAGCCC. It translates to CSARDQGGDQP. The CDR3, in full, reads CSARDQGGDQPQHF.